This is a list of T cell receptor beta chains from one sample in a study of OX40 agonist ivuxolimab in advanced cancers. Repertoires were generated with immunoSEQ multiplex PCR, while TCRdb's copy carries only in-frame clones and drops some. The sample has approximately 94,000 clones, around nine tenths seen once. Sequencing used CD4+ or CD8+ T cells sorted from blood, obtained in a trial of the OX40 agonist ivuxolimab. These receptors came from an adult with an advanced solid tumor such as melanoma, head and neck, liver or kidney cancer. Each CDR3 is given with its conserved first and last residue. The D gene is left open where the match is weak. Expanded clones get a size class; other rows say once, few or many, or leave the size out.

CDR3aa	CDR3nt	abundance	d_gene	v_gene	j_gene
CAWSPAGDSPLHF	TGTGCCTGGAGTCCGGCAGGGGACTCACCCCTCCACTTT	.	.	TRBV30	TRBJ1-6
CSVAPYGGNGGEQFF	TGCAGCGTTGCACCTTATGGCGGGAATGGAGGTGAGCAGTTCTTC	once	.	TRBV29-1	TRBJ2-1
CASNRRPSTDTQYF	TGTGCCAGCAACCGGAGACCGAGCACAGATACGCAGTATTTT	.	.	TRBV6-1	TRBJ2-3
CASSLGGAGTGELFF	TGTGCCAGCAGCCTAGGGGGGGCGGGCACCGGGGAGCTGTTTTTT	.	.	TRBV9	TRBJ2-2
CASSFGLAGQETQYF	TGTGCCAGTAGCTTCGGACTAGCGGGGCAAGAGACCCAGTACTTC	.	TRBD2	TRBV19	TRBJ2-5
CATSRDWVSGETQYF	TGTGCCACCAGCAGAGATTGGGTGAGCGGAGAGACCCAGTACTTC	.	.	TRBV15	TRBJ2-5
CASSLGLAGGPSYEQYF	TGCGCCAGCAGCTTGGGACTAGCGGGGGGGCCGTCCTACGAGCAGTACTTC	.	TRBD2	TRBV5-1	TRBJ2-7
CASSLAGGASTDTQYF	TGCGCCAGCAGCTTGGCCGGGGGGGCTAGCACAGATACGCAGTATTTT	.	TRBD2	TRBV5-1	TRBJ2-3
CASSAYRDEQYF	TGTGCCAGCAGTGCATACAGGGACGAGCAGTACTTC	.	.	TRBV28	TRBJ2-7
CASSVGGRGTGELFF	TGTGCCAGCAGCGTAGGCGGGAGGGGTACCGGGGAGCTGTTTTTT	.	TRBD2	TRBV9	TRBJ2-2
CASSLEAGQGPGANVLTF	TGTGCCAGCAGCTTGGAGGCGGGACAGGGACCTGGGGCCAACGTCCTGACTTTC	.	TRBD1	TRBV5-6	TRBJ2-6
CASSMALGSSYEQYF	TGTGCCAGTAGTATGGCCTTGGGGAGCTCCTACGAGCAGTACTTC	few	.	TRBV19	TRBJ2-7
CASSPSGHPADTQYF	TGTGCCAGCTCACCAAGTGGACACCCCGCAGATACGCAGTATTTT	.	.	TRBV18	TRBJ2-3
CAWSPPGTGNSPLHF	TGTGCCTGGAGTCCTCCCGGGACAGGGAATTCACCCCTCCACTTT	.	TRBD1	TRBV30	TRBJ1-6
CASSKARQGAGTNEKLFF	TGTGCCAGCAGCAAAGCTCGACAGGGGGCGGGAACTAATGAAAAACTGTTTTTT	.	.	TRBV21-1	TRBJ1-4
CASRDQGARPGELFF	TGTGCCAGCAGAGACCAGGGGGCGCGCCCCGGGGAGCTGTTTTTT	.	TRBD1	TRBV6-1	TRBJ2-2
CASSPTGVHEQYF	TGTGCCAGCAGTCCAACAGGGGTTCACGAGCAGTACTTC	.	TRBD1	TRBV28	TRBJ2-7
CASSPGQQNTEAFF	TGTGCCAGCTCACCGGGACAGCAAAACACTGAAGCTTTCTTT	.	TRBD1	TRBV18	TRBJ1-1
CASSPTSGSNNEQFF	TGTGCCAGCAGTCCGACCAGCGGGAGCAACAATGAGCAGTTCTTC	.	TRBD2	TRBV11-3	TRBJ2-1
CASSLEGVETQYF	TGCGCCAGCAGCTTGGAAGGGGTAGAGACCCAGTACTTC	.	.	TRBV5-1	TRBJ2-5
CASSNSGTASYEQYF	TGCGCCAGCAGCAACTCCGGGACAGCCTCCTACGAGCAGTACTTC	.	TRBD1	TRBV4-1	TRBJ2-7
CASSPRTGGNQPQHF	TGTGCCAGCAGCCCCCGGACAGGTGGCAATCAGCCCCAGCATTTT	once	TRBD1	TRBV7-2	TRBJ1-5
CASRLQGPNYGYTF	TGTGCCAGCAGGCTACAGGGGCCTAACTATGGCTACACCTTC	.	TRBD1	TRBV6-1	TRBJ1-2
CASRSTGSSGNTIYF	TGTGCCAGCAGGTCTACAGGGAGCTCTGGAAACACCATATATTTT	.	.	TRBV6-5	TRBJ1-3
CASSDRGSDTQYF	TGCGCCAGCAGTGATCGAGGCTCAGATACGCAGTATTTT	.	.	TRBV10-2	TRBJ2-3
CASSWELNQPQHF	TGTGCCAGTAGTTGGGAGCTAAATCAGCCCCAGCATTTT	.	.	TRBV19	TRBJ1-5
CASSSDRGGQPQHF	TGTGCCAGCAGCTCCGACAGGGGTGGGCAGCCCCAGCATTTT	.	TRBD1	TRBV9	TRBJ1-5
CATGTGITPLHF	TGTGCCACCGGGACAGGGATAACACCCCTCCACTTT	.	TRBD1	TRBV28	TRBJ1-6
CASSLDAGGNQPQHF	TGCGCCAGCAGCTTGGACGCAGGAGGGAATCAGCCCCAGCATTTT	.	.	TRBV5-1	TRBJ1-5
CASSSSGGNYGYTF	TGTGCCAGCAGCTCATCGGGGGGGAACTATGGCTACACCTTC	.	.	TRBV7-9	TRBJ1-2
CASSIRGPGASSGNTIYF	TGTGCCAGTAGTATTCGGGGTCCAGGGGCCAGCTCTGGAAACACCATATATTTT	.	.	TRBV19	TRBJ1-3
CASTRGINYGYTF	TGTGCCAGTACCCGGGGGATTAACTATGGCTACACCTTC	.	.	TRBV25-1	TRBJ1-2
CASKGQGNQPQHF	TGTGCCAGCAAGGGACAGGGTAATCAGCCCCAGCATTTT	.	TRBD1	TRBV19	TRBJ1-5